This T cell receptor (beta chain) was sequenced for a study of T cell responses to AZD1222 COVID-19 vaccine. Study context: Second-dose timings of about 4 or about 12 weeks were pooled. Study-wide results and limits: Spike-wide vaccine-associated CD4 TCRs dominated at 160-218 and 743-854. Mostly white British, mostly female donors; authors suggested clonal diversity may be underestimated. Without day 14 samples, only post-peak T cell repertoires were studied.

Sequencing was performed with immunoSEQ multiplex PCR; in TCRdb, only in-frame clones are kept and a portion is missing. Of some 130,000 clones listed, over 90% are singletons. Details on this clone: Its antigen is not identified.

The TCR was taken from an adult in good health. The source was peripheral blood, collected on day 0 of AZD1222 vaccination.

The CDR3 loop is CASSLGAGDTEAFF. The CDR3 nucleotides are TGTGCCAGCAGCTTAGGAGCTGGGGACACTGAAGCTTTCTTT. The rearrangement links TRBV7-6 to TRBJ1-1; no definite D call. The CDR3 runs to 14 residues. Looked up from germline, CDR1 is SGHVS and CDR2 is FNYEAQ. V was clipped by 1 base and J by 3 bases, with 9 bases between them.